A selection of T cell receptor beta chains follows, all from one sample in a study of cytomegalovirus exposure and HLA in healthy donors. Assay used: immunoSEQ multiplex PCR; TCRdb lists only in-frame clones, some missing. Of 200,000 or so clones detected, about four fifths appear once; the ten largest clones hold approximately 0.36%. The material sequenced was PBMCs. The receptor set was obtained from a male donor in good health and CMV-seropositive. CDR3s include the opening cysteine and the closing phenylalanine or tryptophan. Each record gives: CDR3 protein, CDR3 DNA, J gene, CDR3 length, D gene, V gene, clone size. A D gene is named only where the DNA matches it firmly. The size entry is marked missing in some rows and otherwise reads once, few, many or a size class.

cdr3_aa: CASFRGRTEAFF
cdr3_nt: TGTGCCAGTTTTAGGGGGCGCACTGAAGCTTTCTTT
j_call: TRBJ1-1
cdr3_length: 12
d_call: TRBD1
v_call: TRBV19
clone_size: NA

cdr3_aa: CATTGTGRDAEQYF
cdr3_nt: TGTGCCACCACTGGGACAGGTAGGGATGCCGAGCAGTACTTC
j_call: TRBJ2-7
cdr3_length: 14
d_call: TRBD1
v_call: TRBV10-3
clone_size: NA

cdr3_aa: CASSLALTSGREETQYF
cdr3_nt: TGTGCCAGCAGCTTGGCCCTCACTAGCGGGAGGGAGGAGACCCAGTACTTC
j_call: TRBJ2-5
cdr3_length: 17
d_call: TRBD2
v_call: TRBV5-4
clone_size: NA

cdr3_aa: CASAPGVHGYTF
cdr3_nt: TGTGCCTCCGCACCAGGGGTCCATGGCTACACCTTC
j_call: TRBJ1-2
cdr3_length: 12
d_call: NA
v_call: TRBV30
clone_size: NA

cdr3_aa: CASSLWGRDTGELFF
cdr3_nt: TGTGCCAGCAGCTTGTGGGGGAGGGACACCGGGGAGCTGTTTTTT
j_call: TRBJ2-2
cdr3_length: 15
d_call: TRBD2
v_call: TRBV5-4
clone_size: NA

cdr3_aa: CATGGTMNTEAFF
cdr3_nt: TGTGCCACAGGAGGGACCATGAACACTGAAGCTTTCTTT
j_call: TRBJ1-1
cdr3_length: 13
d_call: NA
v_call: TRBV28
clone_size: few

cdr3_aa: CASSLGQGYEKLFF
cdr3_nt: TGTGCCAGCAGCCTTGGACAGGGTTATGAAAAACTGTTTTTT
j_call: TRBJ1-4
cdr3_length: 14
d_call: TRBD1
v_call: TRBV13
clone_size: NA

cdr3_aa: CASSRQGQKSTNEKLFF
cdr3_nt: TGTGCCAGTAGTAGACAGGGACAGAAGTCAACTAATGAAAAACTGTTTTTT
j_call: TRBJ1-4
cdr3_length: 17
d_call: TRBD1
v_call: TRBV19
clone_size: few

cdr3_aa: CASSLGAGGASGANVLTF
cdr3_nt: TGTGCCAGCAGCTTAGGAGCCGGGGGAGCCTCTGGGGCCAACGTCCTGACTTTC
j_call: TRBJ2-6
cdr3_length: 18
d_call: NA
v_call: TRBV7-9
clone_size: NA

cdr3_aa: CASSLAGTVNNEQYF
cdr3_nt: TGTGCCAGCAGCTTAGCGGGGACAGTGAACAACGAGCAGTACTTC
j_call: TRBJ2-7
cdr3_length: 15
d_call: TRBD1
v_call: TRBV7-6
clone_size: NA

cdr3_aa: CASSPTSGIWETQYF
cdr3_nt: TGTGCCAGCAGCCCTACTAGCGGGATATGGGAGACCCAGTACTTC
j_call: TRBJ2-5
cdr3_length: 15
d_call: TRBD2
v_call: TRBV7-2
clone_size: NA

cdr3_aa: CAISTSRGNQPQHF
cdr3_nt: TGTGCCATCAGTACATCACGGGGGAATCAGCCCCAGCATTTT
j_call: TRBJ1-5
cdr3_length: 14
d_call: NA
v_call: TRBV10-3
clone_size: NA

cdr3_aa: CASRSNQIDRASTDTQYF
cdr3_nt: TGTGCCAGCAGATCAAATCAAATAGACAGGGCTAGCACAGATACGCAGTATTTT
j_call: TRBJ2-3
cdr3_length: 18
d_call: TRBD1
v_call: TRBV28
clone_size: NA

cdr3_aa: CASSRAGAGDTQYF
cdr3_nt: TGTGCCAGCAGCCGGGCGGGGGCGGGGGATACGCAGTATTTT
j_call: TRBJ2-3
cdr3_length: 14
d_call: NA
v_call: TRBV2
clone_size: NA

cdr3_aa: CASRELRDSSSEQYF
cdr3_nt: TGTGCCAGTAGAGAACTCCGGGACAGCTCCTCCGAGCAGTACTTC
j_call: TRBJ2-7
cdr3_length: 15
d_call: TRBD1
v_call: TRBV19
clone_size: few

cdr3_aa: CASSRATGGAKQPQHF
cdr3_nt: TGTGCCAGCAGCAGGGCAACAGGGGGCGCGAAACAGCCCCAGCATTTT
j_call: TRBJ1-5
cdr3_length: 16
d_call: TRBD1
v_call: TRBV28
clone_size: NA

cdr3_aa: CASSLGGTDQETQYF
cdr3_nt: TGTGCCAGCAGCTTAGGAGGGACAGACCAAGAGACCCAGTACTTC
j_call: TRBJ2-5
cdr3_length: 15
d_call: TRBD1
v_call: TRBV7-9
clone_size: NA

cdr3_aa: CAWSAHGGRETQYF
cdr3_nt: TGTGCCTGGAGTGCCCACGGGGGGCGAGAGACCCAGTACTTC
j_call: TRBJ2-5
cdr3_length: 14
d_call: NA
v_call: TRBV30
clone_size: NA

cdr3_aa: CASKEGDTEAFF
cdr3_nt: TGTGCCAGCAAAGAGGGGGACACTGAAGCTTTCTTT
j_call: TRBJ1-1
cdr3_length: 12
d_call: NA
v_call: TRBV28
clone_size: NA

cdr3_aa: CAWSVRTGIRSPLHF
cdr3_nt: TGTGCCTGGAGTGTAAGGACAGGAATACGGTCACCCCTCCACTTT
j_call: TRBJ1-6
cdr3_length: 15
d_call: TRBD1
v_call: TRBV30
clone_size: NA

cdr3_aa: CASSVGTSGHSGSEQFF
cdr3_nt: TGTGCCAGCAGCGTAGGCACTAGCGGTCATAGCGGTAGTGAGCAGTTCTTC
j_call: TRBJ2-1
cdr3_length: 17
d_call: TRBD2
v_call: TRBV9
clone_size: few

cdr3_aa: CASSNRGSKMYNEQFF
cdr3_nt: TGTGCCAGCAGCAACCGGGGGTCTAAAATGTACAATGAGCAGTTCTTC
j_call: TRBJ2-1
cdr3_length: 16
d_call: NA
v_call: TRBV7-2
clone_size: once

cdr3_aa: CASSDGGGEGETQYF
cdr3_nt: TGTGCCAGCAGCGATGGGGGGGGAGAGGGGGAGACCCAGTACTTC
j_call: TRBJ2-5
cdr3_length: 15
d_call: TRBD2
v_call: TRBV9
clone_size: NA

cdr3_aa: CASSLTETKSIQYF
cdr3_nt: TGTGCCAGCAGTTTAACAGAAACCAAAAGCATTCAGTACTTC
j_call: TRBJ2-4
cdr3_length: 14
d_call: NA
v_call: TRBV28
clone_size: few

cdr3_aa: CASWEGTEQYF
cdr3_nt: TGCGCCAGCTGGGAGGGGACCGAGCAGTACTTC
j_call: TRBJ2-7
cdr3_length: 11
d_call: TRBD2
v_call: TRBV10-2
clone_size: NA

cdr3_aa: CASSLVAATPGEQYF
cdr3_nt: TGTGCCAGCAGCTTAGTAGCGGCCACCCCGGGCGAGCAGTACTTC
j_call: TRBJ2-7
cdr3_length: 15
d_call: NA
v_call: TRBV7-2
clone_size: NA

cdr3_aa: CASSDRARTDTQYF
cdr3_nt: TGTGCCAGCAGTGACAGGGCACGCACAGATACGCAGTATTTT
j_call: TRBJ2-3
cdr3_length: 14
d_call: NA
v_call: TRBV2
clone_size: NA

cdr3_aa: CASSESGNEKLFF
cdr3_nt: TGTGCCAGCAGTGAAAGCGGTAATGAAAAACTGTTTTTT
j_call: TRBJ1-4
cdr3_length: 13
d_call: NA
v_call: TRBV2
clone_size: NA

cdr3_aa: CSSSPVPSLSHEQYF
cdr3_nt: TGTTCCAGCAGCCCTGTCCCATCACTTAGCCACGAGCAGTACTTC
j_call: TRBJ2-7
cdr3_length: 15
d_call: NA
v_call: TRBV7-9
clone_size: NA

cdr3_aa: CASSLRQGGLYGYTF
cdr3_nt: TGTGCCAGCAGTTTAAGGCAGGGTGGGCTCTATGGCTACACCTTC
j_call: TRBJ1-2
cdr3_length: 15
d_call: NA
v_call: TRBV27
clone_size: few

cdr3_aa: CASSVVPSGGGSQAGELFF
cdr3_nt: TGTGCCAGCAGCGTAGTCCCTTCCGGGGGAGGGAGTCAGGCCGGGGAGCTGTTTTTT
j_call: TRBJ2-2
cdr3_length: 19
d_call: TRBD2
v_call: TRBV9
clone_size: NA

cdr3_aa: CASSSLQGTDTQYF
cdr3_nt: TGCGCCAGCAGCTCCTTACAGGGGACAGATACGCAGTATTTT
j_call: TRBJ2-3
cdr3_length: 14
d_call: TRBD1
v_call: TRBV5-1
clone_size: NA

cdr3_aa: CAWVHPGLAGGLGELFF
cdr3_nt: TGTGCCTGGGTACATCCGGGACTAGCGGGAGGGCTCGGGGAGCTGTTTTTT
j_call: TRBJ2-2
cdr3_length: 17
d_call: TRBD2
v_call: TRBV30
clone_size: NA

cdr3_aa: CASSLERPSGNTIYF
cdr3_nt: TGTGCCAGCAGTTTAGAGAGGCCGTCTGGAAACACCATATATTTT
j_call: TRBJ1-3
cdr3_length: 15
d_call: NA
v_call: TRBV28
clone_size: once

cdr3_aa: CASSSPPGGSNTEAFF
cdr3_nt: TGTGCCAGCAGCTCCCCCCCGGGGGGGTCGAACACTGAAGCTTTCTTT
j_call: TRBJ1-1
cdr3_length: 16
d_call: NA
v_call: TRBV7-3
clone_size: NA